Below, one T cell receptor beta chain is given with its context. What it binds is not known. Germline V CDR1 and CDR2: MNHEY, SVGEGT. V was pared by 2 bases and J by 4 bases, with 9 bases of the junction left unmatched. The CDR3 loop spans 16 amino acids. Each cDNA molecule carried a unique molecular identifier. TCRdb passed the 5' RACE reads through MiXCR, listing each CDR3 protein once. The sample gives under 35,000 distinct CDR3 sequences, approximately 5% of which show up once; about a fifth is in the top ten. The sample is drawn from a study of early T cells in non-severe SARS-CoV-2 infection. Study-level results: VDJdb-based annotation leaned toward anti-spike CD8 responses and missed private and CD4 specificities.

The specimen sequenced was whole blood. The source of this sequence is an adult who was a healthcare worker with PCR-confirmed SARS-CoV-2 infection or an uninfected control (not recorded which). V usage is TRBV6-2 or TRBV6-3 and J usage is TRBJ2-5; 8 bases match TRBD2. The CDR3 region has the DNA TGTGCCAGCAGTTACAGCGGGAGTTTGGGAGGAGAGACCCAGTACTTC. Its translation is CASSYSGSLGGETQYF.